This TCR beta chain was captured by sequencing in a study of beta chain features in type 1 diabetes. Points from the study as a whole: A cDNA-based sequencing approach could over-represent cells with high TCR expression. Reduced insertions and increased deletions marked VDJ junctions in type 1 diabetes patients.

Expressed TCRB transcripts were sequenced after all isolated RNA was converted to cDNA. Some clones are missing from TCRdb's copy, which holds only in-frame ones; the method was immunoSEQ multiplex PCR. The data show about 620,000 clones, with 15% to 18% seen just once and under 0.095% held by the top ten. Concerning this clone itself: Its antigen remains unknown.

The CDR3 length is 13 residues. Germline loops: CDR1 MGHDK, CDR2 SYGVNS. Trimming at V came to 6 bases and at J to 8 bases, leaving 4 bases not matched to a gene. Input material: naive CD4+ T cells from blood. This TCR was sampled from a man aged 18 to 29 in good health. The chain is built from TRBV25-1 and TRBJ2-1; 10 positions agree with TRBD2. As DNA, the CDR3 is TGTGCCAGCAGACCACTAGCGGGATATGAGCAGTTCTTC. It is translated as CASRPLAGYEQFF. The full variable domain, in which reference TRBV25-1 and TRBJ2-1 provide the parts outside the CDR3, is EADIYQTPRYLVIGTGKKITLECSQTMGHDKMYWYQQDPGMELHLIHYSYGVNSTEKGDLSSESTVSRIRTEHFPLTLESARPSHTSQYLCASRPLAGYEQFFGPGTRLTVL.